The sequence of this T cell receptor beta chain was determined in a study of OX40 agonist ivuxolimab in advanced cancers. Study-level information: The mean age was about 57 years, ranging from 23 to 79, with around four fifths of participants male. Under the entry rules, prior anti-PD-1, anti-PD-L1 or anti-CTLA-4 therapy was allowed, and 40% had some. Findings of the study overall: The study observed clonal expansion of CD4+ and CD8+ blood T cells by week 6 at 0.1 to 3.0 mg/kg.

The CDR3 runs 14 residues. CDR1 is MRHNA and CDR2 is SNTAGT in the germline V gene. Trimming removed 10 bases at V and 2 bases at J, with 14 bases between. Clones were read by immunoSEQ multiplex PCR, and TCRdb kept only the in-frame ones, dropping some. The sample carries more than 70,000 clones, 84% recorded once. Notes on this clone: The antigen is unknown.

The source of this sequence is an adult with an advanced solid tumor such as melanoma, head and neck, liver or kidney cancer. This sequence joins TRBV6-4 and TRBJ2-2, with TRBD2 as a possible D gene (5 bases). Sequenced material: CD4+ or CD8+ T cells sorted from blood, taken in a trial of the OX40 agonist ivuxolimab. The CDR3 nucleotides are TGTGCCACTCGATCGGAGGCCAACACCGGGGAGCTGTTTTTT. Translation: CATRSEANTGELFF.